This T cell receptor beta chain was sequenced in a study of identical twins. Study observations and caveats: Monozygotic twin pairs showed more out-of-frame TCR alpha sharing than models estimated. Sharing of beta out-of-frame sequences by twins showed a weaker excess.

A remark on this clonotype: What it binds is unknown.

Via MiXCR, TCRdb re-called the 5' RACE reads, giving one row per CDR3 protein. Among some 590,000 distinct CDR3 sequences listed, more than 9% were seen once. The CDR3 loop spans 14 amino acids. Trimming shortened V by 3 bases and J by 3 bases, and 12 bases separated the two germline ends. CDR1 is MNHEY, CDR2 SMNVEV, per germline (reference sequence). Another study also made use of these data, one on yellow fever vaccine responses in identical twins.

The specimen was PBMCs. The receptor was isolated from a woman between 18 and 29 years old in good health. This chain joins TRBV27 and TRBJ2-7; D possibly corresponds to TRBD1 (6 bases). In nucleotides, the CDR3 is TGTGCCAGCAGTTTTCTTAGGGGGAACTACGAGCAGTACTTC. Protein: CASSFLRGNYEQYF.